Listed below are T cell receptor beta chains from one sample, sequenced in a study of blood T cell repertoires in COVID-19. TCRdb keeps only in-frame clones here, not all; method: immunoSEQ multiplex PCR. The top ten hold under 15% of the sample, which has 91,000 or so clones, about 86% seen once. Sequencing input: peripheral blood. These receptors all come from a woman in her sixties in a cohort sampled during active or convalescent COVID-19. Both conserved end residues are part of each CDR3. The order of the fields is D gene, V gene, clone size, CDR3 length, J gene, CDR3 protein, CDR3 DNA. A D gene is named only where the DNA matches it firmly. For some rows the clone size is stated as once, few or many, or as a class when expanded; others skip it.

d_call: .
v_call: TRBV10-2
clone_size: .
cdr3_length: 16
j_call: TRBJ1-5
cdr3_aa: CASSDRVGWRNQPQHF
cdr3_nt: TGCGCCAGCAGTGACAGGGTGGGGTGGCGGAATCAGCCCCAGCATTTT

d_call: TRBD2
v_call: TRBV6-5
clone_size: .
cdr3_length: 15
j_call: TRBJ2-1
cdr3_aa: CASRFSGGSYNEQFF
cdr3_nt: TGTGCCAGCAGGTTTAGCGGGGGCTCTTACAATGAGCAGTTCTTC

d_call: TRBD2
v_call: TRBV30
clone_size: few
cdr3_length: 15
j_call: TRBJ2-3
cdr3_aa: CAWSVAGGVTDTQYF
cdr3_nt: TGTGCCTGGAGTGTGGCGGGGGGTGTCACAGATACGCAGTATTTT

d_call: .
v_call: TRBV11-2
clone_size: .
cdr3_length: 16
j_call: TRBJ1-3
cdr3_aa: CASSLIGRLSGNTIYF
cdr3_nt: TGTGCCAGCAGCTTAATAGGCAGGCTCTCTGGAAACACCATATATTTT

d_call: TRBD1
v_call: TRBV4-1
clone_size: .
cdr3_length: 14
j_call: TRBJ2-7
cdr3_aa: CASSPGTGGYEQYF
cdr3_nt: TGCGCCAGCAGCCCCGGGACAGGGGGATACGAGCAGTACTTC

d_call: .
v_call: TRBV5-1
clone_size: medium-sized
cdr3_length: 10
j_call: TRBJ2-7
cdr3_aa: CASSLREQYF
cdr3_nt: TGCGCCAGCAGCTTGCGCGAGCAGTACTTC

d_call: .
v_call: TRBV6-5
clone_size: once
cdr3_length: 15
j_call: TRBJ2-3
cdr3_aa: CASSYSRHGRDTQYF
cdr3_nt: TGTGCCAGCAGTTACTCGAGACACGGGAGAGATACGCAGTATTTT

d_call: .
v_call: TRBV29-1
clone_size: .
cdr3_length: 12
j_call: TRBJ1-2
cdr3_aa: CSVDGEGQGYTF
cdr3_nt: TGCAGCGTTGATGGGGAGGGGCAAGGCTACACCTTC

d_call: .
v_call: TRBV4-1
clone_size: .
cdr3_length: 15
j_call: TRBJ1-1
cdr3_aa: CASSQVAGDGTEAFF
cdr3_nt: TGCGCCAGCAGCCAAGTGGCAGGGGATGGAACTGAAGCTTTCTTT

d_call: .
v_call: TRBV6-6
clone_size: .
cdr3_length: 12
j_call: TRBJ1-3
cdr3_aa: CASRDSGNTIYF
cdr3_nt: TGTGCCAGCCGGGACTCTGGAAACACCATATATTTT

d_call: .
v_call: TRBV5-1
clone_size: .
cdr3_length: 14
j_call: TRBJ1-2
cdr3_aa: CASSLGEGGYGYTF
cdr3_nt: TGCGCCAGCAGCTTGGGTGAAGGGGGCTATGGCTACACCTTC

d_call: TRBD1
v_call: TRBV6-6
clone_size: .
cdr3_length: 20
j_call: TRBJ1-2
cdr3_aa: CASSGPGQGFVSGTNYGYTF
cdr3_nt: TGTGCCAGCAGCGGACCGGGACAGGGCTTTGTTTCTGGTACTAACTATGGCTACACCTTC

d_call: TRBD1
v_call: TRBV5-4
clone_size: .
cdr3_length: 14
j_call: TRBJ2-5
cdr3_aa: CASTKDRGQETQYF
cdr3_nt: TGTGCCAGCACCAAAGACAGGGGTCAAGAGACCCAGTACTTC

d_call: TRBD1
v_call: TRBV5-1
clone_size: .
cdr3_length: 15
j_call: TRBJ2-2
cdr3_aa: CASSLGDRSTGELFF
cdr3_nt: TGCGCCAGCAGCTTGGGGGACAGGAGCACCGGGGAGCTGTTTTTT

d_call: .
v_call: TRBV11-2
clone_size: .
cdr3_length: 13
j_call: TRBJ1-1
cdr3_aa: CASSFQGSTEAFF
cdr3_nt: TGTGCCAGCAGCTTTCAGGGAAGCACTGAAGCTTTCTTT

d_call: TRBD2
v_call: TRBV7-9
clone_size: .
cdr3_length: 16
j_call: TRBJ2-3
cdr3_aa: CASSPGLAERTDTQYF
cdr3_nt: TGTGCCAGCAGCCCTGGACTAGCGGAGAGGACAGATACGCAGTATTTT

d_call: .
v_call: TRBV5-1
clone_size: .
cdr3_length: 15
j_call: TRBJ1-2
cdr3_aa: CASSSTTTANYGYTF
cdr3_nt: TGCGCCAGCAGCTCGACCACGACAGCTAACTATGGCTACACCTTC

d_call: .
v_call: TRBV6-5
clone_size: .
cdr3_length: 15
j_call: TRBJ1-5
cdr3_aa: CASGQGDWNNQPQHF
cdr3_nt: TGTGCCAGCGGGCAGGGCGATTGGAACAATCAGCCCCAGCATTTT

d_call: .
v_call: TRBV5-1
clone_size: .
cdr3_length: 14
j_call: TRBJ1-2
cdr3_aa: CASSLVPGVEGYTF
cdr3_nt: TGCGCCAGCAGCTTGGTTCCAGGGGTGGAAGGCTACACCTTC

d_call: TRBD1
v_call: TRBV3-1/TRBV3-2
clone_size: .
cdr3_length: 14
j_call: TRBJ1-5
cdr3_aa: CASSQAQGDQPQHF
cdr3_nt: TGTGCCAGCAGCCAAGCACAGGGGGATCAGCCCCAGCATTTT